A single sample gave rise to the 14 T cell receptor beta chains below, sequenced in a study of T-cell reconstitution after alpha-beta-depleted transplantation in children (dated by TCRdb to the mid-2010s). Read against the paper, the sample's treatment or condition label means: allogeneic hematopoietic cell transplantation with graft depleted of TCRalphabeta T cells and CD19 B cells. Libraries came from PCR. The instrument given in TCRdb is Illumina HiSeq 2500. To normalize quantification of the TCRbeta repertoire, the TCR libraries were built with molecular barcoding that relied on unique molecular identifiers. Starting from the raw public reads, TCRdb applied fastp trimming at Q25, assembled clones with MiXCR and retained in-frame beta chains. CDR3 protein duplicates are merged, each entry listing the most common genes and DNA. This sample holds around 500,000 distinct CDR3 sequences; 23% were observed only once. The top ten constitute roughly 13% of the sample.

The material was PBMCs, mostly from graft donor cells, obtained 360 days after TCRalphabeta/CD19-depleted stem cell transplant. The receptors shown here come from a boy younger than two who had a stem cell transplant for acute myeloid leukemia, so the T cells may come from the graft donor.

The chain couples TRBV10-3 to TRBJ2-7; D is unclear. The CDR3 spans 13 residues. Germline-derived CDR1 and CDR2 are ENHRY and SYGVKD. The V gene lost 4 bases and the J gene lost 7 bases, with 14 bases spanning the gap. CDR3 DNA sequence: TGTGCCATCAGTGCTAAGTGGGTGAGGGAGCAGTACGTC. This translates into CAISAKWVREQYV.

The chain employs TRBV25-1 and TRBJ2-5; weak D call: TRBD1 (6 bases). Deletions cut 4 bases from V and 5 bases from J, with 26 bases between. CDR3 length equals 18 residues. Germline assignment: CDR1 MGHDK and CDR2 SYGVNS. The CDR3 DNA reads TGTGCCAGCAGTGGGGGGCTGGGGGAAACCGGAAAACGGGAGACCCAGTACTTC. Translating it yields CASSGGLGETGKRETQYF.

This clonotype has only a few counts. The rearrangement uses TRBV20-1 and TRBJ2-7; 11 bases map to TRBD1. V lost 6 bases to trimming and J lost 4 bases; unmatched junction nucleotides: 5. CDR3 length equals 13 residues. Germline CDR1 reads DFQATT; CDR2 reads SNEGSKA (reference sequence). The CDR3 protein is CSAAGTGGYEQYF. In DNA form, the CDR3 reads TGCAGTGCGGCCGGGACAGGGGGTTACGAGCAGTACTTC.

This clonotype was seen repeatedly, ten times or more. CDR3 nucleotide sequence: TGCAGTGCAGGACCGACAGCAGATACGCAGTATTTT. This translates into CSAGPTADTQYF. The chain couples TRBV20-1 to TRBJ2-3; D possibly corresponds to TRBD1 (5 bases). Germline V CDR1 and CDR2: DFQATT, SNEGSKA (reference sequence). This CDR3 spans 12 amino acids. Deletions cut 6 bases from V and 4 bases from J, with 11 bases between.

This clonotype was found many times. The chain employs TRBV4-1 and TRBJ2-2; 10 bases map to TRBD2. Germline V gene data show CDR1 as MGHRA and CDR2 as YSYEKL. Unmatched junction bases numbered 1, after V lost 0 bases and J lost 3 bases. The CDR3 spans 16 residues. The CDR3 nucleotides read TGCGCCAGCAGCCAAGAAGCGGGGGGGTACACCGGGGAGCTGTTTTTT. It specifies CASSQEAGGYTGELFF.

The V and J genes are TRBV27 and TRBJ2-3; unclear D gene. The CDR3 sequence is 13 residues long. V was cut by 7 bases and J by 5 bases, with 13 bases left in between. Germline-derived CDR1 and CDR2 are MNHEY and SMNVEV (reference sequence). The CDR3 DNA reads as TGTGCCAGCATGAGGTTGGGTTTAGATACGCAGTATTTT. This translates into CASMRLGLDTQYF.

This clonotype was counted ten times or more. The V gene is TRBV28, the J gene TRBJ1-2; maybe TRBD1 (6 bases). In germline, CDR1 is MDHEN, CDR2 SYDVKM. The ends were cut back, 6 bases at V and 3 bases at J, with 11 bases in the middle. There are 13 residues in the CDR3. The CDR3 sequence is CASRLGGHYGYTF. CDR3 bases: TGTGCCAGCAGGCTAGGGGGTCACTATGGCTACACCTTC.

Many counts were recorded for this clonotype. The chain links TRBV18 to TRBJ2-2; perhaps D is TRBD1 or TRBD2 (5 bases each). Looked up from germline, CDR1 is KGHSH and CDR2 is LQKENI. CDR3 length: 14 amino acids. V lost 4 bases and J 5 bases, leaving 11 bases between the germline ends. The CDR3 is CASSRDGFTGELFF. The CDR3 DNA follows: TGTGCCAGCTCACGGGACGGGTTTACCGGGGAGCTGTTTTTT.

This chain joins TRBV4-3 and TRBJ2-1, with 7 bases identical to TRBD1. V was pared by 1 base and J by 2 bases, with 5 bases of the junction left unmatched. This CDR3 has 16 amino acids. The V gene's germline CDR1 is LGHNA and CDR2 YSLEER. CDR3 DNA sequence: TGCGCCAGCAGCCAAGGGACAGGCGGTCCCTACAATGAGCAGTTCTTC. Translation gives CASSQGTGGPYNEQFF.

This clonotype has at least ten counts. The CDR3 loop is CSATPYGEGDSPLHF. The DNA of the CDR3 is TGCAGTGCCACGCCATATGGGGAGGGAGATTCACCCCTCCACTTT. The chain uses TRBV20-1 and TRBJ1-6, with D unresolved. Germline V gene data show CDR1 as DFQATT and CDR2 as SNEGSKA (reference sequence). This CDR3 region has 15 residues. Deletions cut 6 bases from V and 8 bases from J, with 20 bases between.

CDR3 sequence: CASSPYETNPYNEQFF. CDR3 DNA: TGTGCCAGCTCACCATATGAGACAAACCCCTACAATGAGCAGTTCTTC. The rearrangement links TRBV18 to TRBJ2-1, with D hard to call. Germline values: CDR1 KGHSH, CDR2 LQKENI. The CDR3 length is 16 residues. Trimming cost V 2 bases and J 2 bases, with 13 bases left between them.

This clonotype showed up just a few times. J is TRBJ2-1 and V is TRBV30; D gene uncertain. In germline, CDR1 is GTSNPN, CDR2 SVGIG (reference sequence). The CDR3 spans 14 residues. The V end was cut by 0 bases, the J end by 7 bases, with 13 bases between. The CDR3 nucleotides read TGTGCCTGGAGTGTGGGAACTCGAGAGAATGAGCAGTTCTTC. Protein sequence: CAWSVGTRENEQFF.

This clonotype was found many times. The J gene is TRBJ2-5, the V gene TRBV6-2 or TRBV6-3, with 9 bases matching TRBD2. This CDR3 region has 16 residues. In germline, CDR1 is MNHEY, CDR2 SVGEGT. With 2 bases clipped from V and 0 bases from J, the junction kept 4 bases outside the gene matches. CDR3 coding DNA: TGTGCCAGCAGTTACGGGTCTAGCGGGGACCAAGAGACCCAGTACTTC. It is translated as CASSYGSSGDQETQYF.

This CDR3 is CAISERSNEKLFF. The CDR3, as DNA: TGTGCCATCAGTGAGCGGAGTAATGAAAAACTGTTTTTT. The chain combines TRBV10-3 with TRBJ1-4; D is undetermined. The V end lost 2 bases, the J end lost 4 bases, and 5 bases lay between the germline ends. The length of the CDR3 is 13 residues. Germline values: CDR1 ENHRY, CDR2 SYGVKD.